This T cell receptor (beta chain) was captured by sequencing in a study of cytomegalovirus exposure and HLA in healthy donors. General observations from the study: The study put some 150 TCR beta chains on its list as cytomegalovirus-associated.

Here immunoSEQ multiplex PCR was the method, and the copy in TCRdb shows in-frame clones only, minus some. Altogether roughly 100,000 clones are present, around 86% being singletons, with the ten largest covering 4% to 4.5%. The trim removed 8 bases at V and 9 bases at J, leaving 4 bases unmatched. The length of the CDR3 is 11 residues. Germline V gene lookup returns CDR1 SGHVS and CDR2 FNYEAQ. Concerning this clone: Antigen specificity is unknown.

The chain couples TRBV7-6 to TRBJ2-1; 7 bases are shared with TRBD1. The sequenced sample was PBMCs. This clonotype was sampled from a woman younger than 30 in good health and CMV-seropositive. CDR3 in amino acids: CASGGQFEQFF. The CDR3 bases are TGTGCCAGCGGGGGACAGTTTGAGCAGTTCTTC.